This section outlines one T cell receptor (beta chain) sequence together with its context. The CDR3 spans 13 residues. Germline CDR1 and CDR2: ENHRY and SYGVKD. V was trimmed by 11 bases and J by 1 base, leaving 14 bases between them. Measured with immunoSEQ multiplex PCR; TCRdb has only the in-frame clones, and not every one. The sample yields a few hundred thousand clones, around 84% seen once. These data are taken from a study of blood T cell repertoires in COVID-19. Study-level background: Researchers got acute and convalescent COVID-19 samples from the United States, Italy and Spain. Sources were T cells, B-cell-depleted T cells, or PBMCs; the material itself was cDNA or gDNA.

The rearrangement links TRBV10-3 to TRBJ1-1; D may be TRBD1 (6 bases). The sequenced sample was peripheral blood. The sequence was collected from a man aged 35-49 years with acute or convalescent COVID-19. This CDR3 reads CAVTPGQNTEAFF. In DNA form, the CDR3 reads TGTGCCGTCACCCCGGGACAGAACACTGAAGCTTTCTTT.